The 8 T cell receptor beta chains in this list originate from one sample, sequenced in a study of cytomegalovirus exposure and HLA in healthy donors (dated by TCRdb to about 2017). Receptors were amplified or captured by the immunoSEQ multiplex PCR assay. For the multiplex PCR, a mixture combining 60 forward primers for TCR Vbeta segments and 13 reverse primers for TCR Jbeta segments was used. In its TCRdb copy, this immuneACCESS table keeps in-frame sequences only and misses some clones. Where compared with another copy, unresolved V genes explain less than half of these, and the others have no known cause. The sample table contains approximately 92,000 clones; only one count was recorded for nearly 70% of them. Of the sample, approximately 2.9% falls within the top ten clones. Sequenced material: PBMCs. Receptors were obtained from a man aged 45-60 years in good health and CMV-seronegative.

This chain joins TRBV5-1 and TRBJ2-6; unclear D gene. Trimming removed 0 bases at V and 2 bases at J, with 6 bases between. Germline loops: CDR1 SGHRS, CDR2 YFSETQ. The CDR3 is 15 amino acids. The chain's CDR3 is CASSLGGAGANVLTF. The CDR3 region has the DNA TGCGCCAGCAGCTTGGGAGGCGCTGGGGCCAACGTCCTGACTTTC.

There are a few counts of this clone. The V and J genes are TRBV19 and TRBJ1-4; D not resolved. Trimming shortened V by 5 bases and J by 6 bases, and 10 bases separated the two germline ends. Germline CDR1 and CDR2: LNHDA and SQIVND (reference sequence). The CDR3 runs 13 residues. CDR3 sequence (DNA): TGTGCCAGTAGTTCCACCCGGGATGAAAAACTGTTTTTT. Amino acid sequence: CASSSTRDEKLFF. Looking up the rest from reference TRBV19 and TRBJ1-4 gives the full variable domain: DGGITQSPKYLFRKEGQNVTLSCEQNLNHDAMYWYRQDPGQGLRLIYYSQIVNDFQKGDIAEGYSVSREKKESFPLTVTSAQKNPTAFYLCASSSTRDEKLFFGSGTQLSVL.

The genes are TRBV5-6 and TRBJ2-1; 8 bases agree with TRBD2. V shed 5 bases, J shed 4 bases, and the junction held 8 bases outside the gene matches. This CDR3 has 15 residues. The germline V gene encodes CDR1 SGHDT and CDR2 YYEEEE. The CDR3 sequence is CASRRATSDYNEQFF. DNA for the CDR3: TGTGCCAGCAGGCGGGCGACTAGCGATTACAATGAGCAGTTCTTC.

The table lists this clone with a few counts. CDR3 sequence: CASSFQTPGADTQYF. The CDR3 bases are TGTGCCAGCAGTTTCCAGACCCCAGGGGCAGATACGCAGTATTTT. V gene TRBV2 combines with J gene TRBJ2-3, with D perhaps matching TRBD1 (6 bases). V gave up 5 bases and J gave up 4 bases, with 16 bases separating them. CDR1 and CDR2 (germline): SNHLY, FYNNEI. CDR3 length: 15 amino acids.

This clone was seen once. This rearrangement joins TRBV5-1 to TRBJ2-2, with a weak D call TRBD2 (5 bases). Trimming stripped 2 bases from V and 5 bases from J, with 10 bases between. Germline-derived CDR1 and CDR2 are SGHRS and YFSETQ. This CDR3 has 14 amino acids. This chain's CDR3 is CASSFTGSTGELFF. The CDR3 DNA reads as TGCGCCAGCAGCTTTACGGGGAGTACCGGGGAGCTGTTTTTT.

This clone showed up just a few times. The CDR3: CASATGGGNQPQHF. The CDR3 DNA is TGTGCCAGCGCCACCGGGGGAGGTAATCAGCCCCAGCATTTT. The chain is built from TRBV6-5 and TRBJ1-5, with D tentatively TRBD1 (5 bases). Germline assignment: CDR1 MNHEY and CDR2 SVGAGI. Trimming left V 8 bases short and J 4 bases short, with 15 bases between. The CDR3 spans 14 residues.

This rearrangement joins TRBV6-5 to TRBJ2-4; 7 bases align to TRBD1. The germline CDR1 and CDR2 sequences are MNHEY and SVGAGI. There are 16 residues in the CDR3. Trimming at V came to 3 bases and at J to 2 bases, leaving 7 bases not matched to a gene. For the CDR3, the DNA is TGTGCCAGCAGTTATCGAAGGACAGGCCCCAAAAACATTCAGTACTTC. Translated, it gives CASSYRRTGPKNIQYF.

The rearrangement uses TRBV30 and TRBJ1-1, with a possible D match to TRBD1 (5 bases). CDR1 and CDR2 (germline): GTSNPN, SVGIG (reference sequence). V was trimmed by 4 bases and J by 4 bases, leaving 10 bases between them. The CDR3 totals 12 residues. The CDR3 bases are TGTGCCTGGAAAAGACAGTCCACTGAAGCTTTCTTT. Amino acid sequence: CAWKRQSTEAFF.